This record concerns one T cell receptor (beta chain) sequence. No antigen is known for it. Expressed TCRB transcripts were sequenced, since all the RNA that had been isolated was reverse transcribed. The method was immunoSEQ multiplex PCR; TCRdb's version includes in-frame clones alone and lacks a portion of them. The sample lists fewer than 500,000 clones; about 14% were seen once. V was pared by 2 bases and J by 2 bases, with 8 bases between. Germline V gives CDR1 GTSNPN, CDR2 SVGIG (reference sequence). The CDR3 consists of 13 residues. The data belong to a study of beta chain features in type 1 diabetes. Study context: The number of sorted cells examined across all samples was some 99,000,000. Study conclusions and caveats: Researchers could not determine here whether HLA type influences TCRB rearrangement. Within the patient group, naive, central memory and Treg TCRB repertoires appeared more similar to each other than within healthy donors.

This chain connects TRBV30 to TRBJ2-3; unclear D gene. This clonotype was sampled from a man aged 30 to 39 in good health. Material for sequencing was naive CD4+ T cells from blood. The CDR3 reads CAWSRGITDTQYF. The CDR3 coding sequence is TGTGCCTGGAGTAGAGGCATCACAGATACGCAGTATTTT.